Listed here are 12 T cell receptor beta chains from one sample, sequenced in a study of T cells in Graves' hyperthyroidism and ophthalmopathy. Regions amplified from RNA transcripts were the TCR beta CDR3 regions. When the TCR CDR3 underwent first-round RT-PCR, the HTBI primer set was used. TCRdb re-called the multiplex PCR reads with MiXCR, one entry per CDR3 protein. The table has approximately 420,000 distinct CDR3 sequences, more than 13% seen once. Sequencing was done on a sample of blood. These receptors were taken from a young woman with Graves' hyperthyroidism.

This clonotype was counted a few times. This chain connects TRBV9 to TRBJ1-2; TRBD1 agrees at 12 bases. The CDR3 contains 16 residues. Trimming removed 4 bases from V and 4 bases from J; junction bases left unmatched: 8. Germline V gives CDR1 SGDLS, CDR2 YYNGEE. The CDR3 bases are TGTGCCAGCAGCTATGGGACAGGGGGCCACTCCTATGGCTACACCTTC. Protein product: CASSYGTGGHSYGYTF.

This clonotype was observed a handful of times. This chain uses TRBV6-2 or TRBV6-3 with TRBJ2-3; 8 bases map to TRBD2. The CDR3 consists of 17 residues. Trimming took 2 bases from V and 1 from J; bases not matched to a gene: 8. The V gene's germline CDR1 is MNHEY and CDR2 SVGEGT. The CDR3 region is CASSYPPLTSGTDTQYF. CDR3 sequence (DNA): TGTGCCAGCAGTTACCCCCCCCTGACTAGCGGCACAGATACGCAGTATTTT.

This clonotype was counted many times. The chain carries TRBV7-2 and TRBJ2-7; no reliable D call. The germline V and J ends were trimmed by 6 bases and 3 bases, with 15 bases remaining between them. This CDR3 contains 14 residues. Looked up from germline, CDR1 is SGHTA and CDR2 is FQGNSA. The CDR3 loop reads CASRSGFVGYEQYF. For the CDR3, the DNA is TGTGCCAGCAGAAGTGGCTTCGTCGGCTACGAGCAGTACTTC.

This chain links TRBV25-1 with TRBJ2-5; 10 bases are a match to TRBD1. The V gene's germline CDR1 is MGHDK and CDR2 SYGVNS. V lost 3 bases to trimming and J lost 4 bases; unmatched junction nucleotides: 11. The CDR3 contains 17 residues. The DNA of the CDR3 is TGTGCCAGCAGTGAGAACCCGACAGGGGGCCTAGGAGAGACCCAGTACTTC. Amino acids: CASSENPTGGLGETQYF.

This clonotype was seen ten or more times. The chain links TRBV2 to TRBJ2-1, with D possibly TRBD1 on 5 matching bases. The CDR3 consists of 16 residues. The ends were cut back, 0 bases at V and 4 bases at J, with 13 bases in the middle. CDR1 and CDR2 (germline): SNHLY, FYNNEI. The chain's CDR3 is CASSEAPGLKYNEQFF. The CDR3 DNA reads TGTGCCAGCAGTGAAGCGCCAGGGCTAAAATACAATGAGCAGTTCTTC.

Many counts were recorded for this clonotype. The chain joins TRBV6-2 or TRBV6-3 to TRBJ1-1; D gene unclear. This CDR3 contains 14 residues. CDR1 is MNHEY, CDR2 SVGEGT, per germline. V shed 6 bases and J shed 1 base, with 12 bases lying between them. CDR3 residues: CASSDLRQNTEAFF. The CDR3 region has the DNA TGTGCCAGCAGCGACCTCAGGCAGAACACTGAAGCTTTCTTT.

Concerning this clonotype: A much bigger clone sits one base away, suggesting this may be a read error. The rearrangement links TRBV6-1 to TRBJ2-3; perhaps TRBD1 as D (5 bases). The CDR3 is 15 residues long. CDR1 and CDR2 (germline): MNHNS, SASEGT. V was shortened by 5 bases and J by 10 bases, with 22 bases between the two germline ends. CDR3 loop: CASSHDEGQLLAQYF. The DNA of the CDR3 is TGTGCCAGCAGTCACGATGAAGGACAACTCCTTGCGCAGTATTTT.

This clonotype was recorded many times. The CDR3 nucleotides read TGTGCCAGCAGTTCCCTCACCGGGGAGCTGTTTTTT. This encodes CASSSLTGELFF. The chain is built from TRBV28 and TRBJ2-2; D uncertain. V gave up 4 bases and J gave up 4 bases, with 4 bases separating them. CDR1 is MDHEN and CDR2 is SYDVKM in the germline V gene. The CDR3 is made up of 12 amino acids.

In this sample, this clonotype turned up many times. The chain uses TRBV10-3 and TRBJ1-2, with a possible D match to TRBD1 (6 bases). V was shortened by 3 bases and J by 2 bases, with 13 bases between the two germline ends. CDR3 size: 15 residues. Germline V lookup: CDR1 ENHRY, CDR2 SYGVKD. The CDR3 nucleotides are TGTGCCATCAGTGACCGGGACAAGATAAACTATGGCTACACCTTC. It codes for CAISDRDKINYGYTF.

This clonotype was counted many times. V is TRBV27 and J is TRBJ2-2; 8 positions agree with TRBD2. This CDR3 contains 16 residues. V lost 7 bases to trimming and J lost 4 bases; unmatched junction nucleotides: 11. Per germline, CDR1 MNHEY and CDR2 SMNVEV (reference sequence). CDR3 loop: CASTPGGLAGTGELFF. CDR3 DNA: TGTGCCAGCACCCCAGGCGGGCTAGCGGGCACCGGGGAGCTGTTTTTT.

This clonotype was counted many times. The J gene is TRBJ2-4, the V gene TRBV9, with D maybe TRBD2 (7 bases). Germline-derived CDR1 and CDR2 are SGDLS and YYNGEE. V gave up 0 bases and J gave up 5 bases, with 18 bases separating them. This CDR3 is built from 17 residues. The CDR3 coding sequence is TGTGCCAGCAGCGTAGCCTTAGGGGGAGGGCCTCAAAACATTCAGTACTTC. Its translation is CASSVALGGGPQNIQYF. The entire variable domain, with the rest obtained from reference TRBV9 and TRBJ2-4, is as follows: DSGVTQTPKHLITATGQRVTLRCSPRSGDLSVYWYQQSLDQGLQFLIQYYNGEERAKGNILERFSAQQFPDLHSELNLSSLELGDSALYFCASSVALGGGPQNIQYFGAGTRLSVL.

This clonotype was observed a handful of times. This chain connects TRBV9 to TRBJ2-7; 9 positions agree with TRBD1. Germline V CDR1 and CDR2: SGDLS, YYNGEE. This CDR3 region has 14 residues. With 3 bases clipped from V and 3 bases from J, the junction kept 4 bases outside the gene matches. The CDR3 is CASSAGQGNYEQYF. The CDR3 bases are TGTGCCAGCAGCGCCGGACAGGGGAACTACGAGCAGTACTTC.